Listed below are T cell receptor beta chains from one sample, sequenced in a study of cytomegalovirus exposure and HLA in healthy donors. This table comes from immunoSEQ multiplex PCR, and its TCRdb copy is limited to in-frame clones, with some not included. The data contain roughly 250,000 clones, about 80% of them singletons. The sequencing sample was made of PBMCs. The origin of the receptors is a girl aged 2-10 years in good health and CMV-seronegative. Both conserved end residues are part of each CDR3. D genes are given only for firm matches. Clone size, where shown, is once, few, many, or a class for clones that have expanded.

cdr3_nt cdr3_aa cdr3_length d_call v_call clone_size j_call
TGTGCTAGTGGTCCGGACGCCGGACTAGCGGGGGGATACAATGAGCAGTTCTTC CASGPDAGLAGGYNEQFF 18 TRBD2 TRBV12-5 NA TRBJ2-1
TGTGCCAGCAGGTTAGCGGCGGATACGCAGTATTTT CASRLAADTQYF 12 NA TRBV7-3 NA TRBJ2-3
TGTGCCAGCGGGCCGGCGAACACCGGGGAGCTGTTTTTT CASGPANTGELFF 13 NA TRBV6-5 NA TRBJ2-2
TGTGCCAGCAGGAGGTACCGGGACACTTATCAGCCCCAGCATTTT CASRRYRDTYQPQHF 15 NA TRBV6-5 NA TRBJ1-5
TGTGCCAGCAGTTGGGGGACAGGGGGTTGGAATGAGCAGTTCTTC CASSWGTGGWNEQFF 15 TRBD1 TRBV28 NA TRBJ2-1
TGTGCCAGCAGCGGGGGACAGTTTAATGAAAAACTGTTTTTT CASSGGQFNEKLFF 14 TRBD1 TRBV7-9 NA TRBJ1-4
TGTGCCAGCAGCAAAGACAAGGACTCCTGCCCCCATAATTCACCCCTCCACTTT CASSKDKDSCPHNSPLHF 18 NA TRBV21-1 NA TRBJ1-6
TGTGCCAGCAGCTCGATTAAGCAGGGGTCGAGCAATCAGCCCCAGCATTTT CASSSIKQGSSNQPQHF 17 NA TRBV5-6 NA TRBJ1-5
TGTGCCAGCAGCTTCAGCGGGAGGGCCTTGCCGAACACCGGGGAGCTGTTTTTT CASSFSGRALPNTGELFF 18 TRBD2 TRBV13 NA TRBJ2-2
TGCGCCAGCAGTCGTTGGACAGGCTCCTACAATGAGCAGTTCTTC CASSRWTGSYNEQFF 15 TRBD1 TRBV5-1 few TRBJ2-1
TGTGCCAGCAGTCCCAGAGGGTTCTCCTACGAGCAGTACTTC CASSPRGFSYEQYF 14 NA TRBV27 NA TRBJ2-7
TGTGCCAGCAGGCGGACAGGGGGAACCTACGAGCAGTACTTC CASRRTGGTYEQYF 14 TRBD1 TRBV11-2 NA TRBJ2-7
TGCGCCAGCAGCTTGGCCGGGAACACCGGGGAGCTGTTTTTT CASSLAGNTGELFF 14 NA TRBV5-1 NA TRBJ2-2
TGTGCCATATCGGGGGGACTATCATACGAGCAGTACTTC CAISGGLSYEQYF 13 TRBD2 TRBV10-3 NA TRBJ2-7
TGTGCCAGCAGTTTACGGCAGGGACTCTACGAGCAGTACTTC CASSLRQGLYEQYF 14 NA TRBV27 NA TRBJ2-7
TGTGCCAGCAGCTTCACAGGGACTAGCGCTACAGATACGCAGTATTTT CASSFTGTSATDTQYF 16 TRBD2 TRBV13 NA TRBJ2-3
TGCGCCAGCAGCCCAGGAGGGAGGGGGGGCCGGGATGAGCAGTTCTTC CASSPGGRGGRDEQFF 16 NA TRBV4-1 NA TRBJ2-1
TGTGCCAGCAGTCCCGGGACTGGAGCCTACGAGCAGTACTTC CASSPGTGAYEQYF 14 NA TRBV5-4 NA TRBJ2-7
TGTGCCAGCTCACCACCGACAGGGTTCACTGAAGCTTTCTTT CASSPPTGFTEAFF 14 TRBD1 TRBV18 NA TRBJ1-1
TGTGCCAGCAGTCAGACAGGAGCCTTCAATCAGCCCCAGCATTTT CASSQTGAFNQPQHF 15 NA TRBV6-1 NA TRBJ1-5
TGTGCCAGCAGCCAACGTAGAGTAGCGACAGGATACTACGAGCAGTACTTC CASSQRRVATGYYEQYF 17 NA TRBV7-8 NA TRBJ2-7
TGTGCCAGCAGCCAAGGACAGATCTATGGCTACACCTTC CASSQGQIYGYTF 13 NA TRBV4-2 NA TRBJ1-2
TGTGCCATCAGGGGTAGCGGGGGCCCCTCCTACAATGAGCAGTTCTTC CAIRGSGGPSYNEQFF 16 TRBD2 TRBV10-3 NA TRBJ2-1
TGCGCCAGCAGCGTGGACAACTACAATGAGCAGTTCTTC CASSVDNYNEQFF 13 NA TRBV5-1 NA TRBJ2-1
TGCGCCAGCAGCCGAGTACTAGCGGGAGCGCAGACCCAGTACTTC CASSRVLAGAQTQYF 15 TRBD2 TRBV4-1 NA TRBJ2-5
TGCGCCAGCAGCCCCCTAGCGGGAGGCTCCTACGAGCAGTACTTC CASSPLAGGSYEQYF 15 TRBD2 TRBV5-1 once TRBJ2-7
TGTGCCAGCAGCTACAGCTCGCGGGGGAGCACAGATACGCAGTATTTT CASSYSSRGSTDTQYF 16 TRBD2 TRBV11-2 few TRBJ2-3
TGCGCCAGCAGCTTGGAGGGGGCGGGCGATACGCAGTATTTT CASSLEGAGDTQYF 14 TRBD1 TRBV5-1 NA TRBJ2-3
TGTGCCAGCAGCTTATTTGGGACTAGCGGGAGTAAGAATGAGCAGTTCTTC CASSLFGTSGSKNEQFF 17 TRBD2 TRBV7-9 NA TRBJ2-1
TGTGCCAGTAGTATTCGGGGGGCAGGCACAGATACGCAGTATTTT CASSIRGAGTDTQYF 15 NA TRBV19 NA TRBJ2-3
TGCGCCAGCAACCTAGCGGGGAATTACAATGAGCAGTTCTTC CASNLAGNYNEQFF 14 TRBD2 TRBV5-1 NA TRBJ2-1
TGTGCCAGCCTTAGCCCGGCTAGCGGGTCGGATGAGCAGTTCTTC CASLSPASGSDEQFF 15 TRBD2 TRBV28 NA TRBJ2-1
TGTGCCAGCAGCTACTCAGGGAGTTCGTACACCGGGGAGCTGTTTTTT CASSYSGSSYTGELFF 16 NA TRBV6-6 NA TRBJ2-2
TGTGCCAGCAGCATACTAGCGGGGGGGCCTCTCCAGGAGACCCAGTACTTC CASSILAGGPLQETQYF 17 TRBD2 TRBV7-2 few TRBJ2-5
TGCGCCAGCAGCTCGTGGGGAGGCCCCCACACCGGGGAGCTGTTTTTT CASSSWGGPHTGELFF 16 NA TRBV5-1 once TRBJ2-2
TGTGCCAGCGAAGACCGGGACAGGGGTAACCTGGGTGAGCAGTTCTTC CASEDRDRGNLGEQFF 16 TRBD1 TRBV6-6 NA TRBJ2-1
TGCAGCGCCCTCGAGACAGGAGAGCAGTACTTC CSALETGEQYF 11 NA TRBV29-1 NA TRBJ2-7
TGTGCCAGTAGCAGAACTTCGACTAGCAGTGAGCAGTTCTTC CASSRTSTSSEQFF 14 TRBD2 TRBV19 few TRBJ2-1
TGTGCCAGCAGTGTAGGAGGACAGGGTCGGCCGAAAACCTACGAGCAGTACTTC CASSVGGQGRPKTYEQYF 18 TRBD1 TRBV2 NA TRBJ2-7
TGTGCCAGCAGCTTGACCAGGACAAGCTCCTATAATTCACCCCTCCACTTT CASSLTRTSSYNSPLHF 17 NA TRBV5-4 NA TRBJ1-6
TGTGCCAGCAGTTTAGGACTCTACTCTGGGGCCAACGTCCTGACTTTC CASSLGLYSGANVLTF 16 NA TRBV27 NA TRBJ2-6
TGTGCCAGCAGTGCTCGACTAGATCCCGGATACGAGCAGTACTTC CASSARLDPGYEQYF 15 NA TRBV2 NA TRBJ2-7
TGCGCCAGCAGTGTGGGACTAGCGGGAGGTATGGATACGCAGTATTTT CASSVGLAGGMDTQYF 16 TRBD2 TRBV10-1 NA TRBJ2-3
TGTGCCAGCAGCTTGGATCGTACTGAAGCTTTCTTT CASSLDRTEAFF 12 NA TRBV5-4 few TRBJ1-1
TGCGCCAGCAGCTTAGGGACTAGTAGCCCAGATACGCAGTATTTT CASSLGTSSPDTQYF 15 TRBD2 TRBV5-1 few TRBJ2-3
TGTTCCAGCAGCTTAAACGGCCTAGCGGGGGGGCTTGAGCAGTTCTTC CSSSLNGLAGGLEQFF 16 TRBD2 TRBV7-9 NA TRBJ2-1
TGTGCCAGCAGTTTACACGGCTCCTACGAGCAGTACTTC CASSLHGSYEQYF 13 NA TRBV28 NA TRBJ2-7
TGTGCCAGCAGTGAACTACAGGGGGCCAAAAACATTCAGTACTTC CASSELQGAKNIQYF 15 TRBD1 TRBV25-1 once TRBJ2-4
TGCGCCAGCAGCCCCGGACTAGCGGGAGGAGAGACCCAGTACTTC CASSPGLAGGETQYF 15 TRBD2 TRBV5-1 NA TRBJ2-5